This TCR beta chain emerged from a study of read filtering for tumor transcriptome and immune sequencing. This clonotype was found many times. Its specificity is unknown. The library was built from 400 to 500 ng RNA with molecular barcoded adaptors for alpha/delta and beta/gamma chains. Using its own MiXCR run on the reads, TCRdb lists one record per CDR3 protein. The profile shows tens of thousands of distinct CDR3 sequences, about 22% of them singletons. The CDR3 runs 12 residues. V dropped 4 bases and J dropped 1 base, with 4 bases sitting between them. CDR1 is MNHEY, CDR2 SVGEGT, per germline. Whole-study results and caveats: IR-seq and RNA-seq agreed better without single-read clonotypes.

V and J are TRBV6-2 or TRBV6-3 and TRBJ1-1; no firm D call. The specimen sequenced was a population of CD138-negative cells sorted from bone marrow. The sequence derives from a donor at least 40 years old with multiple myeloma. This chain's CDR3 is CASSFWNTEAFF. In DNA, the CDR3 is TGTGCCAGCAGTTTCTGGAACACTGAAGCTTTCTTT.